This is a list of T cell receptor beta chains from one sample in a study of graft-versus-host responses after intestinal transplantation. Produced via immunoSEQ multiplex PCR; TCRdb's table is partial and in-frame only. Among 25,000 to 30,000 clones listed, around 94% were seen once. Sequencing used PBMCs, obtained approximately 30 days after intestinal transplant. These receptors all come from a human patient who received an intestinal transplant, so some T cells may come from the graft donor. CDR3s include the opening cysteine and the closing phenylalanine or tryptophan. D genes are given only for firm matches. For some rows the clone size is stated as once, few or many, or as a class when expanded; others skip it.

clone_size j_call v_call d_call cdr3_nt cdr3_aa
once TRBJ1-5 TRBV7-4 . TGTGCCAGCTTCTGGCGGGGCCCGTGGCTATCGGATCAGCCCCAGCATTTT CASFWRGPWLSDQPQHF
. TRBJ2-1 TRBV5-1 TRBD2 TGCGCCAGCAGCTTGGGGCTAGCGGGAGGGCGGGCCTACAATGAGCAGTTCTTC CASSLGLAGGRAYNEQFF
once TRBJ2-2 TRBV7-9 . TGTGCCAGCAGCCCATGGGGTAACACCGGGGAGCTGTTTTTT CASSPWGNTGELFF
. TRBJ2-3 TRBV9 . TGTGCCAGCAGCGTAGATAGCCGAGAATTCACAGATACGCAGTATTTT CASSVDSREFTDTQYF
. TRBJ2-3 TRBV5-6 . TGTGCCAGCAGCTTGGCCCCCACAGATACGCAGTATTTT CASSLAPTDTQYF
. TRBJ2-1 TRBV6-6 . TGTGCCAGCAGTTCGGACAGATACAATGAGCAGTTCTTC CASSSDRYNEQFF
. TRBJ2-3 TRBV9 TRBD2 TGTGCCAGCAGCGTAGCTAGCGGGAGAATGGCAGATACGCAGTATTTT CASSVASGRMADTQYF
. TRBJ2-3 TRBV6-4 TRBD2 TGTGCCAGCAGTGACACTAGCGGGGGCACAGATACGCAGTATTTT CASSDTSGGTDTQYF
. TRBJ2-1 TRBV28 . TGTGCCAGCAGTTTCGTTAGGCTAGCGCTACTTAACAATGAGCAGTTCTTC CASSFVRLALLNNEQFF
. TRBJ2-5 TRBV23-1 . TGCGCCAGCAGCCCCAAGGGGAGGGAGACCCAGTACTTC CASSPKGRETQYF
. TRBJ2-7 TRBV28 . TGTGCCAGCCGGGACACAACCTACGAGCAGTACTTC CASRDTTYEQYF
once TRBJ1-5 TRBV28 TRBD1 TGTGCCAGCAGTTTATACAATGCGGTTAATAGGACAGGGTGGACGGGTCAGCCCCAGCATTTT CASSLYNAVNRTGWTGQPQHF
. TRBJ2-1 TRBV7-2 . TGTGCCAGCAGCTTGCAGAGGTACAATGAGCAGTTCTTC CASSLQRYNEQFF
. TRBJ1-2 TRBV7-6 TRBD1 TGTGCCAGCAGCTACGGAGCGGGACAGGGGGGGAACTATGGCTACACCTTC CASSYGAGQGGNYGYTF
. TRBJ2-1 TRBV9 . TGTGCCAGCAGCGTAGGACAGTACAATGAGCAGTTCTTC CASSVGQYNEQFF
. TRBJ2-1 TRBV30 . TGTGCCTGGGTCACTGGGGGGAGTTACAATAAGCAGTTCTTC CAWVTGGSYNKQFF
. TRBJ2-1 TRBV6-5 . TGTGCCAGCAGTGACTTAATATCTAGGGATGAGCAGTTCTTC CASSDLISRDEQFF
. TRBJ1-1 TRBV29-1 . TGCAGCGTGGAGGGCCAGAGACCGGGGGCTGAAGCTTTCTTT CSVEGQRPGAEAFF
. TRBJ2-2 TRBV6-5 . TGTGCCAGCAGTTACGGAGGGTCCGGGGAGCTGTTTTTT CASSYGGSGELFF
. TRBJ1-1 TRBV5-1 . TGCGCCAGCAGCTTGGCAGGAGGGGAAGCTTTCTTT CASSLAGGEAFF
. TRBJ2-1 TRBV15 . TGTGCCACCAGCAGGGGGACTTTATACTACAATGAGCAGTTCTTC CATSRGTLYYNEQFF
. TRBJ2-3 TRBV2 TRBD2 TGTGCCAGCAGTGGGTTGGGACTAGCGGGAGTATTTGATACGCAGTATTTT CASSGLGLAGVFDTQYF
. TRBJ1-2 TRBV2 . TGTGCCAGCAGTGACAGCGGGACCTCTTCTGGCTACACCTTC CASSDSGTSSGYTF
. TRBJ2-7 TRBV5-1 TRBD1 TGCGCCAGCAGCTTGTTAACTACAGGGGGCTCCTACGAGCAGTACTTC CASSLLTTGGSYEQYF
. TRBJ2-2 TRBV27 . TGTGCCAGCAGGTTAGGAGCTTACACCGGGGAGCTGTTTTTT CASRLGAYTGELFF
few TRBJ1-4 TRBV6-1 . TGTGCCAGCAGTGAAGCGGGGCGGGGCAGGGCCGAAAAACTGTTTTTT CASSEAGRGRAEKLFF